This TCR beta chain came from a study of response to subunit inactivated influenza vaccine. From the RT-PCR reads, TCRdb called clonotypes with MiXCR, one entry per CDR3 protein. Of under 550,000 distinct CDR3 sequences in the sample, 6% to 9% were seen once. Broader study findings: Authors suggested few new T cells are recruited by each seasonal influenza vaccination.

Germline CDR1 and CDR2: SNHLY and FYNNEI. V lost 0 bases, J lost 5 bases, and 7 bases lay in between. The CDR3 is made up of 13 amino acids. A note on this clonotype: Its target is unknown.

This specimen consisted of PBMCs from blood, obtained around 25 months after vaccination. This chain links TRBV2 with TRBJ2-5; D call uncertain. This clonotype was obtained from a man aged 45-69 years who received an inactivated influenza vaccine. The CDR3 reads CASSEAPFETQYF. DNA of the CDR3: TGTGCCAGCAGTGAAGCGCCCTTTGAGACCCAGTACTTC.